The TCR beta chain under discussion was sequenced for a study of cytomegalovirus exposure and HLA in healthy donors. This clone was detected only a few times. Its antigen is unidentified. Whole-study results and caveats: Relative to the approximately 700-donor mean, N-insertions were reportedly fewer in an Asian-associated ancestry cluster in a later analysis. According to the study, roughly 160 TCR beta chains were cytomegalovirus-associated. Judged likely to be a sequencing artifact was a cluster of highly shared sequence variants.

Per germline, CDR1 SEHNR and CDR2 FQNEAQ (reference sequence). After removal of 5 bases from V and 1 base from J, the junction contained 6 bases not matched to a gene. The CDR3 spans 15 residues. With 60 Vbeta and 13 Jbeta primers, the PCR was carried out. In the original analysis: Unique TCR beta chains totaled approximately 83 million in a later count, with around 11 million of them shared. The assay was immunoSEQ multiplex PCR, and TCRdb's table has in-frame clones only and misses some. V, J and clone size are those of that table, while D and trimming were read from the DNA. The sample contains around 140,000 clones, about 81% of which appear only once.

This TCR was recovered from a woman aged 45-59 years in good health and CMV-seropositive. Sequencing was performed on PBMCs. V gene TRBV7-9 combines with J gene TRBJ2-3; 7 bases agree with TRBD1. The CDR3 DNA follows: TGTGCCAGCAGCGCAGGGGGAGAGGGCACAGATACGCAGTATTTT. It encodes CASSAGGEGTDTQYF.